What follows describes a single TCR beta chain. Its antigen is still unknown. The record originates from a study of T cell repertoires in cytomegalovirus infection. Study details: TCR beta signatures that were public indicated CMV infection and matching HLA type.

One entry per CDR3 protein results from TCRdb running MiXCR on the reads. The sample has fewer than 550,000 distinct CDR3 sequences; 16% are singletons. The CDR3 has 14 amino acids. Trimming took 8 bases from V and 5 from J, leaving 18 bases between them. CDR1 SGHAT and CDR2 FQDESV come from the germline V gene (reference sequence). Broader study findings: Totalled public TCR beta family frequency picked out people who carried CMV plus the relevant HLA. Ex vivo responses were dominated by HLA-C-restricted CMV-specific TCR beta clonotypes.

The receptor was derived from a human donor in good health (CMV status not recorded). Some clones in this sample may be carry-over from other donors' samples. J is TRBJ2-5 and V is TRBV11-1; D unclear. Sequencing was done on a sample of CD8+ T cells from PBMCs. The CDR3 DNA follows: TGTGCCAGCGGAATTAGGACGGGTTTGGAGACCCAGTACTTC. It yields the protein CASGIRTGLETQYF.